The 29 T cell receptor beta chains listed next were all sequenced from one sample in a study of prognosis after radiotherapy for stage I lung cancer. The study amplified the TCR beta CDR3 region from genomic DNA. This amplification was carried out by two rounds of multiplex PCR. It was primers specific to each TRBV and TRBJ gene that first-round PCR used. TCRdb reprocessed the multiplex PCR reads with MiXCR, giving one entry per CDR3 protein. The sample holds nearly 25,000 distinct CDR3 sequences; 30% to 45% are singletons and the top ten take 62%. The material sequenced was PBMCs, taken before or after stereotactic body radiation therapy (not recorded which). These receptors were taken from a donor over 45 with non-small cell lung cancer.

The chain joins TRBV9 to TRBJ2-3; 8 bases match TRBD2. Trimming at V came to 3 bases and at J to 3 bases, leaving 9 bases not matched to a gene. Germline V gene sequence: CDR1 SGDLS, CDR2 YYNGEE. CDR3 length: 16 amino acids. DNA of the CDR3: TGTGCCAGCAGCGCTTTAGCGGGACATACTACAGATACGCAGTATTTT. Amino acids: CASSALAGHTTDTQYF.

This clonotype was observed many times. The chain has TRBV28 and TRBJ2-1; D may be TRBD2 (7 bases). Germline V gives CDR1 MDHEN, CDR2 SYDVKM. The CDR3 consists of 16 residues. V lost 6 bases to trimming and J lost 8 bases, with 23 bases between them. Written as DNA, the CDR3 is TGTGCCAGCAGAAAAGGGGGGGGAGGGCCTGGGCATGAGCAGTTCTTC. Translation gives CASRKGGGGPGHEQFF.

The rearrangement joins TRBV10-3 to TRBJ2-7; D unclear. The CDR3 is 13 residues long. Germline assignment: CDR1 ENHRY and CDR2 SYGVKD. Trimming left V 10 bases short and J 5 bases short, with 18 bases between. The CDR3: CATSQMGLDEQYF. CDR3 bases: TGTGCCACCAGCCAGATGGGTCTTGACGAGCAGTACTTC.

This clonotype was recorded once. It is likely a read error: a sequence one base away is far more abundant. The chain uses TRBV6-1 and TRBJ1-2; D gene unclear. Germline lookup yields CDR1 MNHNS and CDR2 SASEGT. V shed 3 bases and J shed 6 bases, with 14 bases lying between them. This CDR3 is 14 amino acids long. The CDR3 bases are TGTGCCAGCAGTGACCGGCAGGACGGGCATGGCTACACCTTC. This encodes CASSDRQDGHGYTF.

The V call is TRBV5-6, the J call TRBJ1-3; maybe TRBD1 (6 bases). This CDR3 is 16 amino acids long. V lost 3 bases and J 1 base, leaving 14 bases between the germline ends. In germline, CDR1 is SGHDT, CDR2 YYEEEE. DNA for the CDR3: TGTGCCAGCAGCTGGGGAATAGGGGGATCTGGAAACACCATATATTTT. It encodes CASSWGIGGSGNTIYF. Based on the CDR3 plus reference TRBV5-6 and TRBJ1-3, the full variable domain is DAGVTQSPTHLIKTRGQQVTLRCSPKSGHDTVSWYQQALGQGPQFIFQYYEEEERQRGNFPDRFSGHQFPNYSSELNVNALLLGDSALYLCASSWGIGGSGNTIYFGEGSWLTVV.

CDR3 bases: TGTGCCAGCAGTGGTGTCCATCCTGGGACCCAGCATTTT. Amino acids: CASSGVHPGTQHF. The rearrangement links TRBV6-1 to TRBJ1-5; no reliable D call. In germline, CDR1 is MNHNS, CDR2 SASEGT. With 4 bases removed from V and 11 bases from J, the gap between germline ends came to 15 bases. CDR3 size: 13 residues.

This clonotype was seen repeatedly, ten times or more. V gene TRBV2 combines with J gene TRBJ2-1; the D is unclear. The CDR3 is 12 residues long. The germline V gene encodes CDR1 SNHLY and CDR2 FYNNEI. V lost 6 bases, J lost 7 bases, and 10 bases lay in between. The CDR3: CASRWSTNEQFF. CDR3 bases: TGTGCCAGCAGGTGGAGTACGAATGAGCAGTTCTTC.

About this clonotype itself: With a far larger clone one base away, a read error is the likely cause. The CDR3 loop is CASSSGYLETQYF. The DNA of the CDR3 is TGTGCCAGCAGTTCCGGATATCTGGAGACCCAGTACTTC. This rearrangement joins TRBV6-2 or TRBV6-3 to TRBJ2-5, with D unresolved. CDR1 and CDR2 (germline): MNHEY, SVGEGT. This CDR3 has 13 amino acids. Trimming removed 4 bases at V and 5 bases at J, with 11 bases between.

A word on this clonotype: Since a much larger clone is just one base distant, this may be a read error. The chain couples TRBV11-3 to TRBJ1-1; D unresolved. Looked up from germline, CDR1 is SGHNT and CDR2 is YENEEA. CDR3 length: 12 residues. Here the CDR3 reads CASSHPYTEDFF. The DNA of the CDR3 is TGTGCCAGCAGTCACCCCTACACTGAAGATTTCTTT.

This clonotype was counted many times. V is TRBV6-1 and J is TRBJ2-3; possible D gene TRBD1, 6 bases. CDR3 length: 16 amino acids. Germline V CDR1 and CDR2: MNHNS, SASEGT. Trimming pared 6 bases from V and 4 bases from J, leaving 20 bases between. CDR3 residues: CASSRPQGQSSDTQYF. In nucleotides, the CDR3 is TGTGCCAGCAGCCGCCCTCAGGGGCAGTCCTCAGATACGCAGTATTTT.

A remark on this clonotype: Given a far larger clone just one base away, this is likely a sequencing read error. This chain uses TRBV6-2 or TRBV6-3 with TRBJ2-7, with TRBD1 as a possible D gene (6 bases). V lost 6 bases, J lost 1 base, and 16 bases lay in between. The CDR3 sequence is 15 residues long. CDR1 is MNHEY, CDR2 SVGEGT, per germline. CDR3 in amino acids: CASRGPSTGSYEQYF. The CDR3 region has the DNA TGTGCCAGCAGGGGGCCTAGTACAGGGTCCTACGAGCAGTACTTC.

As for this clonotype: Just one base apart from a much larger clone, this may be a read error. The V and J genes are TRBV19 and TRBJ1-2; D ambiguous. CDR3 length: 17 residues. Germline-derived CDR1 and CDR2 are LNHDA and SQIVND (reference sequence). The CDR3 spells CASSIRLRNARSYGHTF. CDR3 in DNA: TGTGCCAGTAGTATCCGCCTTAGAAACGCGCGGTCCTATGGCCACACCTTC.

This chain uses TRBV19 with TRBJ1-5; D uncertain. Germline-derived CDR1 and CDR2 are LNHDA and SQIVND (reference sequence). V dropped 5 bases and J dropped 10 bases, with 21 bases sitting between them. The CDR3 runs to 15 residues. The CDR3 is CASSGAVGPSHPQHF. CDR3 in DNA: TGTGCCAGTAGTGGAGCTGTGGGCCCTTCTCATCCCCAGCATTTT. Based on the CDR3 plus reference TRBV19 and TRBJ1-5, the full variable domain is DGGITQSPKYLFRKEGQNVTLSCEQNLNHDAMYWYRQDPGQGLRLIYYSQIVNDFQKGDIAEGYSVSREKKESFPLTVTSAQKNPTAFYLCASSGAVGPSHPQHFGDGTRLSIL.

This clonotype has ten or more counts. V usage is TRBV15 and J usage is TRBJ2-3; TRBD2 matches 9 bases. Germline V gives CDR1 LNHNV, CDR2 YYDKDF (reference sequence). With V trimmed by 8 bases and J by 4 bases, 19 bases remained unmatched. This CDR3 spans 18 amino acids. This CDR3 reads CATRLAGILPRPPDTQYF. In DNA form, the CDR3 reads TGTGCCACCCGTCTAGCGGGAATTTTACCACGCCCCCCAGATACGCAGTATTTT.

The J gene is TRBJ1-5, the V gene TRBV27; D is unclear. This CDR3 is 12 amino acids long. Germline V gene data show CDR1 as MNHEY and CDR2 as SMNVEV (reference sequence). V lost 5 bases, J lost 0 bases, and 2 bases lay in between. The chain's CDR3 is CASSNSNQPQHF. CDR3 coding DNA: TGTGCCAGCAGTAATAGCAATCAGCCCCAGCATTTT.

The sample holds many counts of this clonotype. The CDR3 sequence: CASSQLSYEQYF. The CDR3 DNA reads TGTGCCAGCAGCCAGTTAAGCTACGAGCAGTACTTC. This chain joins TRBV28 and TRBJ2-7; D unclear. Between the trimmed V and J ends, which lost 6 bases and 3 bases, there was a span of 9 bases. The CDR3 sequence is 12 residues long. Germline CDR1 MDHEN, CDR2 SYDVKM.

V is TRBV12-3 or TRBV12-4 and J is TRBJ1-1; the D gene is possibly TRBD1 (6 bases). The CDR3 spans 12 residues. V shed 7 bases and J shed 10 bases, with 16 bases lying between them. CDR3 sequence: CASTTRGAGAFF. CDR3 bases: TGTGCCAGCACCACTCGGGGGGCCGGAGCTTTCTTT.

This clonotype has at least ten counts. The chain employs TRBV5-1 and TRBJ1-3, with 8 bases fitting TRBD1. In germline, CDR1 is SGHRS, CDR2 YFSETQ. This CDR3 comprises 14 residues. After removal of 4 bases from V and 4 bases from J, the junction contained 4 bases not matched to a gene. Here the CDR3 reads CASSQQGAGNTIYF. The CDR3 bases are TGCGCCAGCAGCCAGCAGGGGGCCGGAAACACCATATATTTT.

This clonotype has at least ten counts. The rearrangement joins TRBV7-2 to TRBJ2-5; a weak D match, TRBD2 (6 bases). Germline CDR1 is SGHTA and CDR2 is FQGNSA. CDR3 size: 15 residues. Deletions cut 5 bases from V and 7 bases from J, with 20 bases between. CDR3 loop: CASSATVAAGRTQYF. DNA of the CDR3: TGTGCCAGCAGCGCCACGGTAGCGGCCGGGAGGACCCAGTACTTC.

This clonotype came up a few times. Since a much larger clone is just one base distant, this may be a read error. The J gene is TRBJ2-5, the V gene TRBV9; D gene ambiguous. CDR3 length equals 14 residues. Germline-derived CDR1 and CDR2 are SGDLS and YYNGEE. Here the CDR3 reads CASSVAYGEETQCF. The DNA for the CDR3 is TGTGCCAGCAGCGTAGCCTATGGGGAAGAGACCCAGTGCTTC.

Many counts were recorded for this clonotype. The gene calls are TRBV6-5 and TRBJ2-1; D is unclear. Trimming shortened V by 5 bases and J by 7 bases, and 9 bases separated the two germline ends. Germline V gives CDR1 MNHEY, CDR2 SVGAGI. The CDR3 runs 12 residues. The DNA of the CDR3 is TGTGCCAGCAGTCTCTGGGTGAATGAGCAGTTCTTC. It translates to CASSLWVNEQFF.

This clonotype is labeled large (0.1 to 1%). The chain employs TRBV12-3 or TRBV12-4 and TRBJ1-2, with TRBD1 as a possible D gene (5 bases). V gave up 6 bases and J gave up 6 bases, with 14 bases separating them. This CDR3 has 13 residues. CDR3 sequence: CASSPEAGHGYTF. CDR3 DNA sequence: TGTGCCAGCAGCCCGGAGGCAGGGCATGGCTACACCTTC.

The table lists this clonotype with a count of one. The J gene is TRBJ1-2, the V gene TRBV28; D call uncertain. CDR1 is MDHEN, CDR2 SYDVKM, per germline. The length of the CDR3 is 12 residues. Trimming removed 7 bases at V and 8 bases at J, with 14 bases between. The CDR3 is CASTGIVSGYTF. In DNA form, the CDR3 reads TGTGCCAGCACGGGGATCGTGAGCGGCTACACCTTC.

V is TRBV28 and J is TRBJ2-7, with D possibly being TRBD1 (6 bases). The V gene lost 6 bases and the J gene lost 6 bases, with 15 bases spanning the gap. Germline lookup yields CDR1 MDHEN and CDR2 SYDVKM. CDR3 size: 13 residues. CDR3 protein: CASSTPDRLEQYF. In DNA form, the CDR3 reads TGTGCCAGCAGCACTCCCGACAGGCTCGAGCAGTACTTC.

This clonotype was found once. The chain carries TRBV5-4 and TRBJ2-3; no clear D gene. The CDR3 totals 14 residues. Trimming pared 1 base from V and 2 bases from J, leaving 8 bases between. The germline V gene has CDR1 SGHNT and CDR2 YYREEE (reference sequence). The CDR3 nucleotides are TGTGCCAGCAGCTTGATGGCAGACACAGATACGCAGTATTTT. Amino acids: CASSLMADTDTQYF.

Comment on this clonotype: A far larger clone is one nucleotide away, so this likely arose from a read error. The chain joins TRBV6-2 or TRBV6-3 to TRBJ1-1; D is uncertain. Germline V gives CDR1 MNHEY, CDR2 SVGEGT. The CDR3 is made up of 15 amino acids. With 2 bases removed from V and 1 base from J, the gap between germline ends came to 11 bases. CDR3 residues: CASSYNLRQNTEAFF. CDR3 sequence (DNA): TGTGCCAGCAGTTACAATTTGCGGCAGAACACTGAAGCTTTCTTT.

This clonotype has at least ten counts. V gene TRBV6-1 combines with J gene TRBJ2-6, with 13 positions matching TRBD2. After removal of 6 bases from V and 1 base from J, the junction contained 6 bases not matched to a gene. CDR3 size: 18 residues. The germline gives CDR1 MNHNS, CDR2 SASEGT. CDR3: CASRDGLAGESGANVLTF. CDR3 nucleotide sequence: TGTGCCAGCAGGGATGGACTAGCGGGAGAGTCTGGGGCCAACGTCCTGACTTTC.

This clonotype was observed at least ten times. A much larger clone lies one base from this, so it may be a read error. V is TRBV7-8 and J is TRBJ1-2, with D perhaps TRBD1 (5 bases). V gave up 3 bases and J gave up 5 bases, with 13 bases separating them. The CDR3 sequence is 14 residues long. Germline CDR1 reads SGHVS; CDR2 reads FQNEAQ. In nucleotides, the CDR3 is TGTGCCAGCAGCTTTGGGGACGGGTATTATGGCTACACCTTC. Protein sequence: CASSFGDGYYGYTF.

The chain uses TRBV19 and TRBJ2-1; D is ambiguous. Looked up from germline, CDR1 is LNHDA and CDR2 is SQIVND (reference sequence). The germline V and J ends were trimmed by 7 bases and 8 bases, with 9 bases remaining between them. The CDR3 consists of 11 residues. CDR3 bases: TGTGCCAGTAACCAGTTTGATGAGCAGTTCTTC. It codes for CASNQFDEQFF.